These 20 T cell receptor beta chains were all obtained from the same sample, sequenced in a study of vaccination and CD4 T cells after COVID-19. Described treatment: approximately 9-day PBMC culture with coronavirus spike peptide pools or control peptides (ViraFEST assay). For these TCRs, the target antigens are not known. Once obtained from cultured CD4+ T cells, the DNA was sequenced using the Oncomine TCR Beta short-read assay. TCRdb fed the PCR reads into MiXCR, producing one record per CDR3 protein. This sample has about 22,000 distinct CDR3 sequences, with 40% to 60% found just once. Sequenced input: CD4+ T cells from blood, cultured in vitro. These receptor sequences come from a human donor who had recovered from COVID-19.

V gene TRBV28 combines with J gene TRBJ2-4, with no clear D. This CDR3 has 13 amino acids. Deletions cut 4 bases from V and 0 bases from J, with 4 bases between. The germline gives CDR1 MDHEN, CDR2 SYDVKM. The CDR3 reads CASSWIAKNIQYF. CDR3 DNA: TGTGCCAGCAGTTGGATAGCCAAAAACATTCAGTACTTC.

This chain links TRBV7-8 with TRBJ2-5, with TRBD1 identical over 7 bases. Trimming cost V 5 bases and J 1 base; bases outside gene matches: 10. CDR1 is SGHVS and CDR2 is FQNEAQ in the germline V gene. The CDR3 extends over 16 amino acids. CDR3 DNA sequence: TGTGCCAGCAGCCCCAGGACAGGAGGAACCCAAGAGACCCAGTACTTC. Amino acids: CASSPRTGGTQETQYF.

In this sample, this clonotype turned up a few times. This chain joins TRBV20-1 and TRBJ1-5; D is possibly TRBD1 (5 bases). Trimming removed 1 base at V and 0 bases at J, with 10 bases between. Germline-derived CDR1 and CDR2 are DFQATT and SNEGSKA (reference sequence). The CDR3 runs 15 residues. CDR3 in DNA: TGCAGTGCTAGAGGGGACCCCTATAGCAATCAGCCCCAGCATTTT. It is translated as CSARGDPYSNQPQHF.

CDR3 DNA: TGCAGTGCCCTTGTAGGAGTAGCGGGAGGACGGACTCAAGAGACCCAGTACTTC. Its translation: CSALVGVAGGRTQETQYF. This rearrangement joins TRBV20-1 to TRBJ2-5; the match to TRBD2 covers 10 bases. The CDR3 has 18 amino acids. The ends lost 6 bases at V and 2 bases at J; junction bases unmatched: 18. CDR1 is DFQATT, CDR2 SNEGSKA, per germline (reference sequence).

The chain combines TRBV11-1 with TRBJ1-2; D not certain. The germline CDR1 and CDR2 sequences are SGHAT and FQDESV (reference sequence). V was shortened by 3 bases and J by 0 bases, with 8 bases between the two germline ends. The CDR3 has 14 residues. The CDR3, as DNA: TGTGCCAGCAGCTTGACGCCGACTAACTATGGCTACACCTTC. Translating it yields CASSLTPTNYGYTF. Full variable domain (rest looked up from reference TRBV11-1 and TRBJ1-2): EAEVAQSPRYKITEKSQAVAFWCDPISGHATLYWYRQILGQGPELLVQFQDESVVDDSQLPKDRFSAERLKGVDSTLKIQPAELGDSAMYLCASSLTPTNYGYTFGSGTRLTVV.

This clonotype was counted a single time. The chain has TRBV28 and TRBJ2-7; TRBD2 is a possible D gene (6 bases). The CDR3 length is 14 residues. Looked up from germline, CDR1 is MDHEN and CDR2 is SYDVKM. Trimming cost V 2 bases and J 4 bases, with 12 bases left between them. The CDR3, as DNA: TGTGCCAGCAGTTTAGAAGGGGACTGGTACGAGCAGTACTTC. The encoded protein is CASSLEGDWYEQYF.

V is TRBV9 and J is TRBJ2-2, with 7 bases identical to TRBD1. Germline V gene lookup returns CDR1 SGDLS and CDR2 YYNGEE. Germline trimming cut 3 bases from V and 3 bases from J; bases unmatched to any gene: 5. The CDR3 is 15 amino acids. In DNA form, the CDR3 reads TGTGCCAGCAGCGAGACAGGGCTACACACCGGGGAGCTGTTTTTT. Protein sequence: CASSETGLHTGELFF. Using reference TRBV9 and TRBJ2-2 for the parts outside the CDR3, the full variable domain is DSGVTQTPKHLITATGQRVTLRCSPRSGDLSVYWYQQSLDQGLQFLIQYYNGEERAKGNILERFSAQQFPDLHSELNLSSLELGDSALYFCASSETGLHTGELFFGEGSRLTVL.

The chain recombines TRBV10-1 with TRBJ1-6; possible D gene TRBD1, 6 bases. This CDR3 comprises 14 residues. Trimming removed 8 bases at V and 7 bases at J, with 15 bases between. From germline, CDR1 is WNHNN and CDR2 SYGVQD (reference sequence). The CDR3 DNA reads TGCGCCAGCTCGACGGACAGCCAGAATTCACCCCTCCACTTT. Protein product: CASSTDSQNSPLHF.

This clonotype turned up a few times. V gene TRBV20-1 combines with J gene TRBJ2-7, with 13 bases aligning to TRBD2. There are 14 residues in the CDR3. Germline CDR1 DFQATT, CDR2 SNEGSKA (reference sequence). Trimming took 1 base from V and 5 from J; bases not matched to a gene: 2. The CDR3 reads CSARVGLAGDEQYF. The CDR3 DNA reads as TGCAGTGCTAGAGTCGGACTAGCGGGAGACGAGCAGTACTTC.

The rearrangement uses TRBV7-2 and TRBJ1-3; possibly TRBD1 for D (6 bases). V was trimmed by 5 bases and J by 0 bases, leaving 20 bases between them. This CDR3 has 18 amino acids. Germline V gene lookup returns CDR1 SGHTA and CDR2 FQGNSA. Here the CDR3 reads CASSRVGHDRPSGNTIYF. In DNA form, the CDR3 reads TGTGCCAGCAGCCGGGTGGGACATGACAGGCCCTCTGGAAACACCATATATTTT. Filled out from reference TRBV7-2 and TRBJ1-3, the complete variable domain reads GAGVSQSPSNKVTEKGKDVELRCDPISGHTALYWYRQSLGQGLEFLIYFQGNSAPDKSGLPSDRFSAERTGGSVSTLTIQRTQQEDSAVYLCASSRVGHDRPSGNTIYFGEGSWLTVV.

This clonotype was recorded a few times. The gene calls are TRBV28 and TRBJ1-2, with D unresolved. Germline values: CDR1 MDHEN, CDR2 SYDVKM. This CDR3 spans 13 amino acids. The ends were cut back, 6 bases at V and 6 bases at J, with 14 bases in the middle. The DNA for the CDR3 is TGTGCCAGCAGCAAGGGTTCGATCCATGGCTACACCTTC. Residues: CASSKGSIHGYTF.

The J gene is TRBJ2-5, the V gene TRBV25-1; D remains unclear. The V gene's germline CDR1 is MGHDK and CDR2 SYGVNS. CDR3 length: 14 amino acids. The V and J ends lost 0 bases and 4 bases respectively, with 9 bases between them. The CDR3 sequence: CASSEYRSAETQYF. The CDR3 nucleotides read TGTGCCAGCAGTGAATATAGGTCGGCAGAGACCCAGTACTTC.

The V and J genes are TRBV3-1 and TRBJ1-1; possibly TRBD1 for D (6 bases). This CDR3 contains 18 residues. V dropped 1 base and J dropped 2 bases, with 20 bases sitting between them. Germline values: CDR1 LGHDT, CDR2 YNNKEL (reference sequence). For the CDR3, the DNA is TGTGCCAGCAGCCAAGGAAGATCGGGGGGCGGGGTTAACACTGAAGCTTTCTTT. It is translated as CASSQGRSGGGVNTEAFF.

The CDR3 coding sequence is TGTGCCAGTATGGAGCGGGGTGCGACTAGCGGGATTACGTACAATGAGCAGTTCTTC. Translating it yields CASMERGATSGITYNEQFF. This chain connects TRBV19 to TRBJ2-1; 11 positions match TRBD2. V was clipped by 7 bases and J by 4 bases; unmatched bases: 18. Germline CDR1 and CDR2: LNHDA and SQIVND (reference sequence). CDR3 length: 19 amino acids.

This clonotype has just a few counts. The CDR3 loop is CASSLYFRSPQHF. The CDR3 DNA is TGTGCCAGCAGTTTATACTTTCGGTCCCCCCAGCATTTT. This chain uses TRBV27 with TRBJ1-5; D call uncertain. V lost 1 base and J 10 bases, leaving 11 bases between the germline ends. CDR3 size: 13 residues. In germline, CDR1 is MNHEY, CDR2 SMNVEV (reference sequence).

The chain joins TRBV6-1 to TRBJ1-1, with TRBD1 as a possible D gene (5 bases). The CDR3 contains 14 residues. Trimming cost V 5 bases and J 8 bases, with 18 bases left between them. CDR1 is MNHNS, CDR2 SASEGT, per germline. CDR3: CASSPPTAGTEAFF. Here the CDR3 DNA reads TGTGCCAGCAGTCCTCCGACAGCTGGAACGGAAGCTTTCTTT.

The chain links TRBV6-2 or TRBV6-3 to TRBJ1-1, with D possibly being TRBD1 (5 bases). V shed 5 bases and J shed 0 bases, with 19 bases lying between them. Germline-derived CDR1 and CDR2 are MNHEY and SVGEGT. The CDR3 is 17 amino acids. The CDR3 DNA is TGTGCCAGCAGTCTCCCGGGACTCCTACCCTTGAACACTGAAGCTTTCTTT. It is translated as CASSLPGLLPLNTEAFF.

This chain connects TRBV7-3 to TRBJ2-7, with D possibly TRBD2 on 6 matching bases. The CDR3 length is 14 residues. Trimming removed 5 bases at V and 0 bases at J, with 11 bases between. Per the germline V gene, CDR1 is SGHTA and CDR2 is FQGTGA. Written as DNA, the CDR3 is TGTGCCAGCAGCGCGGACGGGAGCTCCTACGAGCAGTACTTC. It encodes CASSADGSSYEQYF. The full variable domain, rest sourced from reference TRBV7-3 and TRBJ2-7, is GAGVSQTPSNKVTEKGKYVELRCDPISGHTALYWYRQSLGQGPEFLIYFQGTGAADDSGLPNDRFFAVRPEGSVSTLKIQRTERGDSAVYLCASSADGSSYEQYFGPGTRLTVT.

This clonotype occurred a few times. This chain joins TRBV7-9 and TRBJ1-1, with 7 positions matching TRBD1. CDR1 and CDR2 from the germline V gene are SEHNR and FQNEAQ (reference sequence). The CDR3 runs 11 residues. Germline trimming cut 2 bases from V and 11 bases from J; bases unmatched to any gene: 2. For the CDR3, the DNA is TGTGCCAGCAGCTTAACAGGGGAGGCTTTCTTT. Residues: CASSLTGEAFF.

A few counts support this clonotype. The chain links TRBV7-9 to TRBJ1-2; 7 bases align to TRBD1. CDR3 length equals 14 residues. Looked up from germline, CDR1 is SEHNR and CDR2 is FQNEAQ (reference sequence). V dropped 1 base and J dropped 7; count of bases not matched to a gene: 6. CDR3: CASSLDVDRLGYTF. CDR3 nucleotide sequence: TGTGCCAGCAGCTTAGATGTGGACAGGCTTGGCTACACCTTC.